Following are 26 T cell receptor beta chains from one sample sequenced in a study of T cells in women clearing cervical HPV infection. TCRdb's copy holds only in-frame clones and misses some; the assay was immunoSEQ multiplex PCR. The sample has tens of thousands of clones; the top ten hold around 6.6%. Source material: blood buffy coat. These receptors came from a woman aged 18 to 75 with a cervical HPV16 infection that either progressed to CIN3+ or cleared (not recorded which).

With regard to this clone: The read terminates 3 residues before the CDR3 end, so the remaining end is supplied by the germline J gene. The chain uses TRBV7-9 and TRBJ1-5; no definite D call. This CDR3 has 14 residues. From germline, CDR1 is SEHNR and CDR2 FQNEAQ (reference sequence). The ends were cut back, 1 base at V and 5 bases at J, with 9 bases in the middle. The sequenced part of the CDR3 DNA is TGTGCCAGCAGCTTAGACGGACTTCATCAGCCC. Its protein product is CASSLDGLHQP. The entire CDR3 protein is CASSLDGLHQPQHF.

CDR3 bases read: TGTGCCAGCAGTGGGACGAGGGGCCTTAATGAAAAA. Protein sequence: CASSGTRGLNEK. The whole CDR3 region reads CASSGTRGLNEKLFF. The rearrangement joins TRBV6-1 to TRBJ1-4; tentatively, D is TRBD1 (5 bases). Read data end 3 residues before the CDR3 end; the end is taken from the germline J gene. V was trimmed by 4 bases and J by 4 bases, leaving 13 bases between them. The germline CDR1 and CDR2 sequences are MNHNS and SASEGT. The CDR3 is 15 residues long.

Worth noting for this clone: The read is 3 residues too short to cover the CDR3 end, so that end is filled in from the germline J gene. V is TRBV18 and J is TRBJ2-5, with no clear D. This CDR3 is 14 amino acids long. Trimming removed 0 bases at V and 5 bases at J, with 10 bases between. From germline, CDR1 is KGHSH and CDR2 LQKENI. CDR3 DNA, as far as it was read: TGTGCCAGCTCACCACCGAACTGGTCGGAGACC. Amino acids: CASSPPNWSET. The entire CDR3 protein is CASSPPNWSETQYF.

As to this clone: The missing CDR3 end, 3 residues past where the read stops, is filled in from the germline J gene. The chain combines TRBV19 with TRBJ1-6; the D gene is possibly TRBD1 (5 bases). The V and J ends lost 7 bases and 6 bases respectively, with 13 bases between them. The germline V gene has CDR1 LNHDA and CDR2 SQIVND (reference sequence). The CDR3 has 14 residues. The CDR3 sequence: CASKVKGFNSPLHF. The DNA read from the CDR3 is TGTGCCAGTAAGGTGAAGGGGTTTAATTCACCC.

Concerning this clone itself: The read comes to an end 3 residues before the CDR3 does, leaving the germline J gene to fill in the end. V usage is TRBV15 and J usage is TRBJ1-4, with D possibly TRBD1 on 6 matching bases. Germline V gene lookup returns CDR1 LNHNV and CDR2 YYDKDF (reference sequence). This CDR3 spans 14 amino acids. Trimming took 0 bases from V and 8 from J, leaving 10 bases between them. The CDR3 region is CATSRDLRGEKLFF. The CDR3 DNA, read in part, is TGTGCCACCAGCAGAGATTTGAGGGGGGAAAAA.

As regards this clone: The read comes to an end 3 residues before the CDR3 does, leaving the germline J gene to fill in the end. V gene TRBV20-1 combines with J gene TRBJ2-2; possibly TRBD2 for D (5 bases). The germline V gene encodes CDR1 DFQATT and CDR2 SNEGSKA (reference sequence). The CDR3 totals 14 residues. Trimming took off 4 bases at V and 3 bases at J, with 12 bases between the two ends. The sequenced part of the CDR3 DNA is TGCAGTGCTAACCGGGGATTAGACACCGGGGAG. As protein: CSANRGLDTGE. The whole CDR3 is CSANRGLDTGELFF.

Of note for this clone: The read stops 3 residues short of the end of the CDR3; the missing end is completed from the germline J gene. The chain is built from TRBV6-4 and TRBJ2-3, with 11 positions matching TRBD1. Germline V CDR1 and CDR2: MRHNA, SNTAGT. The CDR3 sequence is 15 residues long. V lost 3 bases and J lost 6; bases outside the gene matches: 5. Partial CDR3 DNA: TGTGCCAGCAGTGATGGACAGGGGGCGGTCGATACG. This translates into CASSDGQGAVDT. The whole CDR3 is CASSDGQGAVDTQYF.

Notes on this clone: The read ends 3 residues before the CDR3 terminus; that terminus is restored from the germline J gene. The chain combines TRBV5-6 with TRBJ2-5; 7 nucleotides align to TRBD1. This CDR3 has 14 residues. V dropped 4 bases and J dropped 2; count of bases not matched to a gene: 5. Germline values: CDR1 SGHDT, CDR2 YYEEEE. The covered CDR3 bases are TGTGCCAGCAGCCTATCGGGACAGCAAGAGACC. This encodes CASSLSGQQET. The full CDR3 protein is CASSLSGQQETQYF.

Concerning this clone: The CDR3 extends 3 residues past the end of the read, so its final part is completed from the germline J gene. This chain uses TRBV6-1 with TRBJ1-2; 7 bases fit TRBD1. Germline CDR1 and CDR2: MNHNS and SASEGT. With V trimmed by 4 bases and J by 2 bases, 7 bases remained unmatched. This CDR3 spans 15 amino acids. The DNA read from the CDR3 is TGTGCCAGCAGTGCAGGACCGGGACAGAACTATGGC. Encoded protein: CASSAGPGQNYG. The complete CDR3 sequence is CASSAGPGQNYGYTF.

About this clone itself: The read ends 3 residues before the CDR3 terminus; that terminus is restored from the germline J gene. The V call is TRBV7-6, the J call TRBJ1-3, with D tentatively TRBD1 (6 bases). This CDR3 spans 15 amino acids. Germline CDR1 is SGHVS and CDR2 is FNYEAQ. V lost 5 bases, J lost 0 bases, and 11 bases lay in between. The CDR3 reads CASSANRVSGNTIYF. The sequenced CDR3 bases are TGTGCCAGCAGCGCAAACAGGGTCTCTGGAAACACC.

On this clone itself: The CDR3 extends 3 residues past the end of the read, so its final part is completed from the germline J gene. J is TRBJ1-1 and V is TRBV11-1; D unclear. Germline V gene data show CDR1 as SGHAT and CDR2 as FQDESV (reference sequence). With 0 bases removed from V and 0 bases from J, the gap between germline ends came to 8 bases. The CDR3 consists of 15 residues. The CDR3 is CASSLARGMNTEAFF. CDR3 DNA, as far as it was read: TGTGCCAGCAGCTTAGCGCGGGGAATGAACACTGAA.

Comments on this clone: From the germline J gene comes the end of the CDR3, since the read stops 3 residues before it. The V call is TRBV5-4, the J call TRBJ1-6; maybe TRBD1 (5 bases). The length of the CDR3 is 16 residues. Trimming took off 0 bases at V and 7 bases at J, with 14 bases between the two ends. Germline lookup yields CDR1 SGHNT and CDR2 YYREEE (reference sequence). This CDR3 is CASSLGTQGGNSPLHF. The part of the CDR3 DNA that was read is TGTGCCAGCAGCTTGGGTACCCAGGGAGGCAATTCACCC. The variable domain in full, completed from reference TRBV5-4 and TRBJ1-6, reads ETGVTQSPTHLIKTRGQQVTLRCSSQSGHNTVSWYQQALGQGPQFIFQYYREEENGRGNFPPRFSGLQFPNYSSELNVNALELDDSALYLCASSLGTQGGNSPLHFGNGTRLTVT.

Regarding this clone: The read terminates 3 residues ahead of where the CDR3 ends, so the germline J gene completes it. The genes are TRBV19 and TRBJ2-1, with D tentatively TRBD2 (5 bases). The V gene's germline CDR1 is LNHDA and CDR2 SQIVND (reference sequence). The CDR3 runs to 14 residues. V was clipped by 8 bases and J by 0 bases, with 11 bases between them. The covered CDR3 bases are TGTGCCAGTGTAGAGGGTAACTCCTACAATGAG. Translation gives CASVEGNSYNE. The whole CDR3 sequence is CASVEGNSYNEQFF.

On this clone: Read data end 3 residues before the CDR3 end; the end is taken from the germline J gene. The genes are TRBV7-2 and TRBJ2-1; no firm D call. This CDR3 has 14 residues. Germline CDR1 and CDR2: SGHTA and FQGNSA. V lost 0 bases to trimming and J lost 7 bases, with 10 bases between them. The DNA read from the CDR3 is TGTGCCAGCAGCTTAGCGAGGCAAGTAAATGAG. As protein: CASSLARQVNE. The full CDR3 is CASSLARQVNEQFF.

The CDR3 loop is CASSPIQLTNTEAFF. The sequenced CDR3 bases are TGTGCCAGCAGCCCCATACAGTTAACGAACACTGAA. The gene calls are TRBV7-2 and TRBJ1-1; D call uncertain. The read terminates 3 residues before the CDR3 end, so the remaining end is supplied by the germline J gene. The germline V gene has CDR1 SGHTA and CDR2 FQGNSA. The CDR3 loop spans 15 amino acids. Trimming left V 5 bases short and J 1 base short, with 14 bases between.

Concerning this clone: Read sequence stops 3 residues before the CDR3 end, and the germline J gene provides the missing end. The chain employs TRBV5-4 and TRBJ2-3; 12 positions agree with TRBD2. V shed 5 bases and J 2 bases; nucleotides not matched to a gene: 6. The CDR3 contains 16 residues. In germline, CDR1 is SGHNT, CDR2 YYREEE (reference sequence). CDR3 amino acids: CASSLRLAGATDTQYF. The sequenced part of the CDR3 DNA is TGTGCCAGCAGTTTAAGACTAGCGGGGGCCACAGATACG. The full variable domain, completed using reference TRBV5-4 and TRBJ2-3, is ETGVTQSPTHLIKTRGQQVTLRCSSQSGHNTVSWYQQALGQGPQFIFQYYREEENGRGNFPPRFSGLQFPNYSSELNVNALELDDSALYLCASSLRLAGATDTQYFGPGTRLTVL.

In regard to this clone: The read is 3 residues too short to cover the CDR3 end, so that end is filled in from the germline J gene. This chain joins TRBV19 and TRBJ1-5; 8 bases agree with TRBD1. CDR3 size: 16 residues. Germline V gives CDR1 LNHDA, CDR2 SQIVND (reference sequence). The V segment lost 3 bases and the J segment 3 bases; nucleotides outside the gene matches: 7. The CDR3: CASSMTRDRPNQPQHF. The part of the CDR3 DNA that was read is TGTGCCAGTAGTATGACCCGGGACAGGCCCAATCAGCCC. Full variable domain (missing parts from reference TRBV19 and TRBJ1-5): DGGITQSPKYLFRKEGQNVTLSCEQNLNHDAMYWYRQDPGQGLRLIYYSQIVNDFQKGDIAEGYSVSREKKESFPLTVTSAQKNPTAFYLCASSMTRDRPNQPQHFGDGTRLSIL.

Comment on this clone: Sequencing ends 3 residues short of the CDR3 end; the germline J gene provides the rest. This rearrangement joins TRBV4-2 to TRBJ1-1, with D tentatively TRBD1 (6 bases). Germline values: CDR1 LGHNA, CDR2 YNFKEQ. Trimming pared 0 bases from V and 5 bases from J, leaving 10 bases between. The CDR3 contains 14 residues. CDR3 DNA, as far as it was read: TGTGCCAGCAGCCAAGATCCAGGGGTAACTGAA. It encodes CASSQDPGVTE. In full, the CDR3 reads CASSQDPGVTEAFF.

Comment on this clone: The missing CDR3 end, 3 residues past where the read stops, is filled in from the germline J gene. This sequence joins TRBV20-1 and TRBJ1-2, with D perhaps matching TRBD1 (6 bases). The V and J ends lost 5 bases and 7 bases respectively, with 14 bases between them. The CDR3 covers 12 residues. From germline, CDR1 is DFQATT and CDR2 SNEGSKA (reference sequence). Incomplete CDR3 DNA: TGCAGTGCTCTACCGGGGGGCTTTGGC. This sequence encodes CSALPGGFG. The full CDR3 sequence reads CSALPGGFGYTF.

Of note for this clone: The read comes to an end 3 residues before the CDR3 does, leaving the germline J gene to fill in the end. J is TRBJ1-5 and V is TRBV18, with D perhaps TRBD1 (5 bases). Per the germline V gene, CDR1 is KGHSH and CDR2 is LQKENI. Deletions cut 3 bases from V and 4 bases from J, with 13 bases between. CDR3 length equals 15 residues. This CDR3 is CASSPSGARNQPQHF. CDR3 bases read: TGTGCCAGCTCACCTAGCGGGGCTCGGAATCAGCCC.

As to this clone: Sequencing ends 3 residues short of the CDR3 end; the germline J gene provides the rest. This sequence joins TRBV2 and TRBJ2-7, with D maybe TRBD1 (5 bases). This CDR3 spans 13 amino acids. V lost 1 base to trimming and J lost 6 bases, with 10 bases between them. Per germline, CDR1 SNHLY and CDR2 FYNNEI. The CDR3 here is CASSEGSGREQYF. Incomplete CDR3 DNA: TGTGCCAGCAGTGAAGGGTCAGGGCGCGAG.

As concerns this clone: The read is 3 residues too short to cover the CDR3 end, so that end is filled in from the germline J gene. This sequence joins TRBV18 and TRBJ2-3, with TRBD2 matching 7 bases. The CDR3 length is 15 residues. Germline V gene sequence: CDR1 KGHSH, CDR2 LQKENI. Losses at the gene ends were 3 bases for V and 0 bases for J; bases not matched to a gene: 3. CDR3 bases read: TGTGCCAGCTCACCGAGCGGGGACAGCACAGATACG. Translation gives CASSPSGDSTDT. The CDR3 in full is CASSPSGDSTDTQYF.

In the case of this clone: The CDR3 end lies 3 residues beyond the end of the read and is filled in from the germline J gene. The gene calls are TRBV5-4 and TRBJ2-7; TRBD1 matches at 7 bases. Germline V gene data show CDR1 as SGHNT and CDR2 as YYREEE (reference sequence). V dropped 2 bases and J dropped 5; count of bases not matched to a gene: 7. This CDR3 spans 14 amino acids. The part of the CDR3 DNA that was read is TGTGCCAGCAGCTTCACAACAGGGGCAGACGAG. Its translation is CASSFTTGADE. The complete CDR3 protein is CASSFTTGADEQYF.

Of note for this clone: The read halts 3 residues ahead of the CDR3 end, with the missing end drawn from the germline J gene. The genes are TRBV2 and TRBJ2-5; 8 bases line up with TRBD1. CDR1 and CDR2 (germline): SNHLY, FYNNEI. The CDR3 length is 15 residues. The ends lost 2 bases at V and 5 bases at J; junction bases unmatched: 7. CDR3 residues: CASSEMGQVGETQYF. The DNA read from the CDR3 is TGTGCCAGCAGTGAAATGGGACAGGTCGGGGAGACC.

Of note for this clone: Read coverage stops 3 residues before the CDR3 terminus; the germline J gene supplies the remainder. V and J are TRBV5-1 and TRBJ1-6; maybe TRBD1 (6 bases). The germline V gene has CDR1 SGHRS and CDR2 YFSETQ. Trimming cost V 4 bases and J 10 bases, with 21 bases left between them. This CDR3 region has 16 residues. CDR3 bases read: TGCGCCAGCAGCCCCCTTACGGGCAGGGGAAACTCACCC. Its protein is CASSPLTGRGNSP. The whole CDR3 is CASSPLTGRGNSPLHF.

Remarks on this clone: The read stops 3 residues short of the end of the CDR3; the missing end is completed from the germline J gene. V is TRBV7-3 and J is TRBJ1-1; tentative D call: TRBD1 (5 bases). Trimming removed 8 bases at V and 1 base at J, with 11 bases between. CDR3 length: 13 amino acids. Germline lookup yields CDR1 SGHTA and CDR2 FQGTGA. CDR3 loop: CASVQGENTEAFF. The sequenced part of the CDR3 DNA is TGTGCCAGCGTCCAAGGGGAGAACACTGAA.